This T cell receptor (beta chain) was profiled in a study of OX40 agonist ivuxolimab in advanced cancers. Study-wide results and limits: Among the lowest levels of clonal expansion were found in partial responders at 0.1-3.0 mg/kg.

The CDR3 consists of 13 residues. The germline V gene has CDR1 GTSNPN and CDR2 SVGIG (reference sequence). Trimming cost V 0 bases and J 4 bases, with 9 bases left between them. Sequencing was performed with immunoSEQ multiplex PCR; in TCRdb, only in-frame clones are kept and a portion is missing. The data contain tens of thousands of clones, approximately 90% of them seen just once; the ten biggest clones take up approximately 1.5%. A word on this clone: The antigen is not known.

The V gene is TRBV30, the J gene TRBJ2-5; tentatively, D is TRBD2 (5 bases). The source was CD4+ or CD8+ T cells sorted from blood, collected in a trial of the OX40 agonist ivuxolimab. The TCR was taken from an adult with an advanced solid tumor such as melanoma, head and neck, liver or kidney cancer. CDR3 coding DNA: TGTGCCTGGAGTGTATACCGGGGAGAGACCCAGTACTTC. Translating gives CAWSVYRGETQYF.